This T cell receptor (beta chain) derives from a study of shared clonotypes between healthy human individuals. Sequencing was at deep level. Libraries were prepared by immunoSEQ multiplex PCR; TCRdb keeps only in-frame clonotypes and omits some of them. The sample lists roughly 110,000 clones, around 71% occurring once. Study findings and constraints: Clonotypes shared by all four sorted-subset donors had higher generation probabilities than non-shared clonotypes. Richness estimates generally favored naive over memory subsets.

As to this clone: Antigen specificity is unknown.

In germline, CDR1 is WSHSY, CDR2 SAAADI. V gave up 7 bases and J gave up 1 base, with 8 bases separating them. CDR3 length: 12 residues. Input material: memory CD8+ T cells sorted from blood. The sample's subset: CD45RO+ cells pooled with CCR7-negative TemRA cells. The TCR originated in a woman between 25 and 40 years old in good health. The chain links TRBV10-2 to TRBJ2-7, with unresolved D. CDR3 in DNA: TGCGCCAGCACTAGTGTTTCCTACGAGCAGTACTTC. Its protein is CASTSVSYEQYF.